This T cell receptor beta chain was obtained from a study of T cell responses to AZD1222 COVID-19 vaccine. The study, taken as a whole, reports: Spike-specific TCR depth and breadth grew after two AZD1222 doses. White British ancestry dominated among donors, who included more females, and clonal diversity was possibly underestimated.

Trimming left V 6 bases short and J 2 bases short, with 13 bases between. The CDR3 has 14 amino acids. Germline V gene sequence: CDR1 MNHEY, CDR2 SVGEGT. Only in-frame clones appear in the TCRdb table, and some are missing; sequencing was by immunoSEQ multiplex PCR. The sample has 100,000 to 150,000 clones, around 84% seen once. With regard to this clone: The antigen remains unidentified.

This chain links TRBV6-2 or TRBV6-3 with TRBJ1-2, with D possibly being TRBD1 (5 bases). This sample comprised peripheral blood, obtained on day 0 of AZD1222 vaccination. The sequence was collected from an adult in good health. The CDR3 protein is CASSQGYSNYGYTF. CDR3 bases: TGTGCCAGCAGCCAGGGATATTCGAACTATGGCTACACCTTC.